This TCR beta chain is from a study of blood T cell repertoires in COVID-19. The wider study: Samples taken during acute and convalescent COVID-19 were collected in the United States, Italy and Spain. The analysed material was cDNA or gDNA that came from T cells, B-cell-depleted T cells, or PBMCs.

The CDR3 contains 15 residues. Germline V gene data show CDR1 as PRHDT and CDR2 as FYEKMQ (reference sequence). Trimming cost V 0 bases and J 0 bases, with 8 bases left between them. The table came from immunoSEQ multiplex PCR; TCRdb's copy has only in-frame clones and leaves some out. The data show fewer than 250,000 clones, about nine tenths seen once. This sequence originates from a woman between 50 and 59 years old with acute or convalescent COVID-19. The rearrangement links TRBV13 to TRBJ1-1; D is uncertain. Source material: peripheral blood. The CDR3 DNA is TGTGCCAGCAGCTTAGGGGGCCAGCTGAACACTGAAGCTTTCTTT. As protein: CASSLGGQLNTEAFF. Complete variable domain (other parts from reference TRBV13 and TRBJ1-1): AAGVIQSPRHLIKEKRETATLKCYPIPRHDTVYWYQQGPGQDPQFLISFYEKMQSDKGSIPDRFSAQQFSDYHSELNMSSLELGDSALYFCASSLGGQLNTEAFFGQGTRLTVV.